The clone carrying this TCR beta chain turned up a few times. Antigen unknown. The sample is drawn from a study of identical twins. One entry per CDR3 protein, called by TCRdb with MiXCR from the 5' RACE reads. The data show roughly 720,000 distinct CDR3 sequences, about 20% seen once. Study-level points and caveats: Compared with unrelated sharing, twin-shared out-of-frame alpha sequences had more low-probability sequences.

These data were likewise used in another study, on T cells expressing NK-cell markers. That investigation notes: The use of an anti-gamma-delta TCR antibody, which was added in several experiments, restricted sorting to T cells expressing alpha-beta TCR. There were four donors in whom these clonotypes also led the CD3+CD56-NKG2C+ fraction.

The receptor comes from a woman aged 18 to 35 in good health. Sequencing input: PBMCs.

The CDR3 protein is CASSVVYNGETQYF. The CDR3 nucleotides read TGCGCCAGCAGCGTGGTGTACAATGGAGAGACCCAGTACTTC. V usage is TRBV5-1 and J usage is TRBJ2-5; D is ambiguous. CDR3 length: 14 amino acids. Trimming removed 4 bases from V and 4 bases from J, with 14 bases in between. CDR1 and CDR2 (germline): SGHRS, YFSETQ.